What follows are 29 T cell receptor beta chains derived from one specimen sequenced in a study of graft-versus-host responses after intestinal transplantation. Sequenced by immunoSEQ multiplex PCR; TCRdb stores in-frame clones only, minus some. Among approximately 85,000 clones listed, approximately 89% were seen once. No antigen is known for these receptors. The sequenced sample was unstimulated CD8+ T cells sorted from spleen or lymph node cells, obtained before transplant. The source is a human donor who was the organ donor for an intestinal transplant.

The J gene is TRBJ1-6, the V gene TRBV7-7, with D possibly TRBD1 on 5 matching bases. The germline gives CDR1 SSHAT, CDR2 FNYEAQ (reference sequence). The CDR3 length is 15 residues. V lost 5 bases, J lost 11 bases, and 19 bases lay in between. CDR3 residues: CASSPPVGGIPPLHF. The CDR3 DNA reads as TGTGCCAGCAGCCCCCCAGTCGGGGGAATTCCACCCCTCCACTTT.

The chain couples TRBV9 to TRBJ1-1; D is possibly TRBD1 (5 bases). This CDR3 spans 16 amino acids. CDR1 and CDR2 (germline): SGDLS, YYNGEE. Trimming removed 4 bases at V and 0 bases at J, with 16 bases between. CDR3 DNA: TGTGCCAGCAGCCCAGAATCGACAGCTATGAACACTGAAGCTTTCTTT. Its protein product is CASSPESTAMNTEAFF.

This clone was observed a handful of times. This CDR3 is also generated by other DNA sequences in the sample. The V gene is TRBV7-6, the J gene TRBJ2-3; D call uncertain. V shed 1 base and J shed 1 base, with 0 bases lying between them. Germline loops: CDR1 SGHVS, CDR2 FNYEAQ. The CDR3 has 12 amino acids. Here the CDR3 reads CASSLGTDTQYF. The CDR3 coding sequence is TGTGCCAGCAGCTTAGGCACAGATACGCAGTATTTT.

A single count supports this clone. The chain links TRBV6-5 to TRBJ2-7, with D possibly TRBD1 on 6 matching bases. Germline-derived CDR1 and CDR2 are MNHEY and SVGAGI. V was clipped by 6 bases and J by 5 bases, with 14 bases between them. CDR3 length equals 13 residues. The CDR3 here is CASSRQENNEQYF. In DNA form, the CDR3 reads TGTGCCAGCAGCCGACAGGAAAACAACGAGCAGTACTTC.

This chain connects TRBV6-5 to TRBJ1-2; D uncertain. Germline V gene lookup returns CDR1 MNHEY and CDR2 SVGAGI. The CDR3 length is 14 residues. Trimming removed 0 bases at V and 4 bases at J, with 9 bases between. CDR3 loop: CASSYSPQTYGYTF. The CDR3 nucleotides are TGTGCCAGCAGTTACTCGCCCCAGACCTATGGCTACACCTTC.

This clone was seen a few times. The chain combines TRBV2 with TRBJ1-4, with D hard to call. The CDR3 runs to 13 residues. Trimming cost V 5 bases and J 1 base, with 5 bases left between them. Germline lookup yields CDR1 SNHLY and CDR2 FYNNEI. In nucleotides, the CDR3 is TGTGCCAGCAGTCAGGAAACTAATGAAAAACTGTTTTTT. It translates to CASSQETNEKLFF.

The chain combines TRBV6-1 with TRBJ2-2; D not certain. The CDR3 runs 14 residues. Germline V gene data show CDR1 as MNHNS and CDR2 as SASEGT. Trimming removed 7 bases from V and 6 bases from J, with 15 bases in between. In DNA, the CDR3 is TGTGCCAGCAATCGAATCGGTGGAGCCGGGGAGCTGTTTTTT. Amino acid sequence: CASNRIGGAGELFF.

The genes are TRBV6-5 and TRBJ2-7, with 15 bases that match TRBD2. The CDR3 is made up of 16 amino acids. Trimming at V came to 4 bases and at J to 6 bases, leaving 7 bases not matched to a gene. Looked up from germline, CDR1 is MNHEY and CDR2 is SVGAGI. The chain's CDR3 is CASSFHPGLAGGEQYF. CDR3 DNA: TGTGCCAGCAGTTTTCACCCGGGACTAGCGGGGGGCGAGCAGTACTTC.

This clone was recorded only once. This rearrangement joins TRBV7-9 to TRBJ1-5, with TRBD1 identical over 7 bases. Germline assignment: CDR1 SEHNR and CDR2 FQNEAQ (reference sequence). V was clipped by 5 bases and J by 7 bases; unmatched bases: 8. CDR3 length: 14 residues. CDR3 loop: CASSQGQGGQPQHF. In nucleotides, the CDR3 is TGTGCCAGCAGCCAGGGGCAGGGGGGACAGCCCCAGCATTTT.

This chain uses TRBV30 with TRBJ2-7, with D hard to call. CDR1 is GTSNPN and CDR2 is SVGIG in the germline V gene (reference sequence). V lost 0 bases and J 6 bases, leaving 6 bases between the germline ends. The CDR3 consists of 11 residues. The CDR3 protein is CAWSVRTEQYF. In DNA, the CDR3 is TGTGCCTGGAGTGTAAGGACCGAGCAGTACTTC.

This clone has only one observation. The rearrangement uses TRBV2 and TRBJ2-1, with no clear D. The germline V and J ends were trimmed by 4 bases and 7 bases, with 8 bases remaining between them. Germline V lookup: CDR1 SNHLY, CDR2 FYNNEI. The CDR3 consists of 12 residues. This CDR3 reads CASSVIRNEQFF. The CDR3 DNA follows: TGTGCCAGCAGTGTAATAAGGAATGAGCAGTTCTTC. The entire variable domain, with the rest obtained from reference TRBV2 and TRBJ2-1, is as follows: EPEVTQTPSHQVTQMGQEVILRCVPISNHLYFYWYRQILGQKVEFLVSFYNNEISEKSEIFDDQFSVERPDGSNFTLKIRSTKLEDSAMYFCASSVIRNEQFFGPGTRLTVL.

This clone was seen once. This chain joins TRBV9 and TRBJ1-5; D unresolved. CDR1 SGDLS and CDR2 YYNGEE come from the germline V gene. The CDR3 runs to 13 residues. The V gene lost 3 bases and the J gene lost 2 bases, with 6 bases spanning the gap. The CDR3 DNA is TGTGCCAGCAGCGAGAGGGGCAATCAGCCCCAGCATTTT. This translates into CASSERGNQPQHF. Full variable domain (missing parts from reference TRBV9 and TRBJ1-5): DSGVTQTPKHLITATGQRVTLRCSPRSGDLSVYWYQQSLDQGLQFLIQYYNGEERAKGNILERFSAQQFPDLHSELNLSSLELGDSALYFCASSERGNQPQHFGDGTRLSIL.

DNA for the CDR3: TGTGCCAGCAGTTTGGCGGGACTAGCGGGAAATGAGCAGTTCTTC. Translated, it gives CASSLAGLAGNEQFF. The V gene is TRBV27, the J gene TRBJ2-1; TRBD2 matches 13 bases. Unmatched junction bases numbered 3, after V lost 3 bases and J lost 7 bases. The CDR3 loop spans 15 amino acids. The germline V gene encodes CDR1 MNHEY and CDR2 SMNVEV (reference sequence).

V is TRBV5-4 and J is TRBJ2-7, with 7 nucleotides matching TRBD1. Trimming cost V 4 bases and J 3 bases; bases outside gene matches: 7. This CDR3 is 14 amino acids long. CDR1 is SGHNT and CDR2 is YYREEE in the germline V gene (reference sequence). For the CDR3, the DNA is TGTGCCAGCAGCATGACAGGGATGGGCTACGAGCAGTACTTC. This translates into CASSMTGMGYEQYF. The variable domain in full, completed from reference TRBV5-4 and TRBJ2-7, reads ETGVTQSPTHLIKTRGQQVTLRCSSQSGHNTVSWYQQALGQGPQFIFQYYREEENGRGNFPPRFSGLQFPNYSSELNVNALELDDSALYLCASSMTGMGYEQYFGPGTRLTVT.

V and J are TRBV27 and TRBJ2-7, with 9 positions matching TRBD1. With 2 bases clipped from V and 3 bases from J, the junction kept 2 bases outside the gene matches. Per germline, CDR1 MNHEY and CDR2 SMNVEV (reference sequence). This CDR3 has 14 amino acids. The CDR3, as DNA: TGTGCCAGCAGTTTAGGGACAGGGCGCTACGAGCAGTACTTC. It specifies CASSLGTGRYEQYF.

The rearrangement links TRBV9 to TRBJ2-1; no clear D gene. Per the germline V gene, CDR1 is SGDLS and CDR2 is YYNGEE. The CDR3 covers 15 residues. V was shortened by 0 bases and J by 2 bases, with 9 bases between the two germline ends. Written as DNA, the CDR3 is TGTGCCAGCAGCGTAGCGACAAGTCCCTACAATGAGCAGTTCTTC. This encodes CASSVATSPYNEQFF.

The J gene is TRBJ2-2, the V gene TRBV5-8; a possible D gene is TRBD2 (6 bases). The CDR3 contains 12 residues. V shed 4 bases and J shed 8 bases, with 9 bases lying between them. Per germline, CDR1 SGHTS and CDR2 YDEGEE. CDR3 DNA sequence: TGTGCCAGCAGCCTCGGGGGTGGGGAGCTGTTTTTT. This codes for CASSLGGGELFF. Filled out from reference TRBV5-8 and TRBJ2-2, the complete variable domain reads EAGVTQSPTHLIKTRGQQATLRCSPISGHTSVYWYQQALGLGLQFLLWYDEGEERNRGNFPPRFSGRQFPNYSSELNVNALELEDSALYLCASSLGGGELFFGEGSRLTVL.

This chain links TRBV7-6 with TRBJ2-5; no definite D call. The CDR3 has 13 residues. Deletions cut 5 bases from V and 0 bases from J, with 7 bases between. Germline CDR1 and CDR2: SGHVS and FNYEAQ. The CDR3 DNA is TGTGCCAGCAGCGACGGACACCAAGAGACCCAGTACTTC. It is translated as CASSDGHQETQYF. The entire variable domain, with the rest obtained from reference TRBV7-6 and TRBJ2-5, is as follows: GAGVSQSPRYKVTKRGQDVALRCDPISGHVSLYWYRQALGQGPEFLTYFNYEAQQDKSGLPNDRFSAERPEGSISTLTIQRTEQRDSAMYRCASSDGHQETQYFGPGTRLLVL.

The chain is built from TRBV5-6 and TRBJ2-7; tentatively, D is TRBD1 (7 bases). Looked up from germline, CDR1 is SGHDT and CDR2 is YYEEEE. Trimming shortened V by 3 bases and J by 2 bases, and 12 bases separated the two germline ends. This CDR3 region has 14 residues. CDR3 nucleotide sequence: TGTGCCAGCAGCTGGAGGGGGCTGACCTACGAGCAGTACTTC. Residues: CASSWRGLTYEQYF.

The CDR3 reads CASSLEVYYGYTF. In DNA, the CDR3 is TGTGCCAGCAGCTTAGAAGTGTACTATGGCTACACCTTC. This chain connects TRBV7-9 to TRBJ1-2; D not certain. V was shortened by 1 base and J by 3 bases, with 6 bases between the two germline ends. This CDR3 region has 13 residues. Germline V gene lookup returns CDR1 SEHNR and CDR2 FQNEAQ (reference sequence).

In nucleotides, the CDR3 is TGTGCCAGTAGGGGGACAGGGACGAGGGAGCAGTACTTC. Translation gives CASRGTGTREQYF. The chain joins TRBV16 to TRBJ2-7, with 9 nucleotides matching TRBD1. Germline V CDR1 and CDR2: KGHSY, FQNENV. The CDR3 totals 13 residues. V trimming: 9 bases; J trimming: 7 bases; junction bases outside the gene matches: 10.

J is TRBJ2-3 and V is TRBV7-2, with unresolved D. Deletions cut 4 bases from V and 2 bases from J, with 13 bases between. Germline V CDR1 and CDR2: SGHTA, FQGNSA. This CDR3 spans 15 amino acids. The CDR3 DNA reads TGTGCCAGCAGCTACGTAGGCCCAACCACAGATACGCAGTATTTT. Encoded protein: CASSYVGPTTDTQYF.

In DNA form, the CDR3 reads TGTGCCAGCAGCCAAGAGGCTTTTGCCGGGAAGGGGGAAAACATTCAGTACTTC. Translation gives CASSQEAFAGKGENIQYF. The chain uses TRBV4-2 and TRBJ2-4; TRBD1 is a possible D gene (6 bases). V lost 0 bases and J lost 5, with 20 bases in between. Germline CDR1 LGHNA, CDR2 YNFKEQ. There are 18 residues in the CDR3.

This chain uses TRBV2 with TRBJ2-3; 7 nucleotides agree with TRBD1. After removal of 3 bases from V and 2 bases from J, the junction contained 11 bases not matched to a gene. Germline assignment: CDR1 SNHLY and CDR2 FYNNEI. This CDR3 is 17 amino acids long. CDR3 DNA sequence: TGTGCCAGCAGTGACCCGGCCACAGGGGACATCACAGATACGCAGTATTTT. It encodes CASSDPATGDITDTQYF.

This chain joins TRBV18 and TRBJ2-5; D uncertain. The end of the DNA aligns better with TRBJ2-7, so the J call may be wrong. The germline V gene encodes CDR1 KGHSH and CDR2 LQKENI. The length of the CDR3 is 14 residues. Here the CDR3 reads CASSHSGADYEQYF. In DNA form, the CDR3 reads TGTGCCAGCTCCCATTCAGGCGCTGACTACGAGCAGTACTTC.

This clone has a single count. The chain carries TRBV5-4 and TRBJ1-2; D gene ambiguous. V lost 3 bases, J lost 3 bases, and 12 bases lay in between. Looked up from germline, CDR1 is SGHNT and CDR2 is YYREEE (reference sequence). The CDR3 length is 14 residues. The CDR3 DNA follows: TGTGCCAGCAGCTGGGCCGGGTCGGACTATGGCTACACCTTC. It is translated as CASSWAGSDYGYTF.

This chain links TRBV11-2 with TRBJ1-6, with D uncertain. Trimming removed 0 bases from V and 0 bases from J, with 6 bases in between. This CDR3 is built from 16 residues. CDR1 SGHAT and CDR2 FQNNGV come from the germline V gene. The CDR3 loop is CASSLEGNSYNSPLHF. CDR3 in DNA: TGTGCCAGCAGCTTAGAGGGAAACTCCTATAATTCACCCCTCCACTTT.

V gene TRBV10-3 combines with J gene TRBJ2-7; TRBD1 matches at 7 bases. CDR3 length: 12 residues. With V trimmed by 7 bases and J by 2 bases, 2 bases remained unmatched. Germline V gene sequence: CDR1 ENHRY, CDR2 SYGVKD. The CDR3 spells CAINRGPYEQYF. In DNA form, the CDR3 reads TGTGCCATCAACAGGGGCCCCTACGAGCAGTACTTC.

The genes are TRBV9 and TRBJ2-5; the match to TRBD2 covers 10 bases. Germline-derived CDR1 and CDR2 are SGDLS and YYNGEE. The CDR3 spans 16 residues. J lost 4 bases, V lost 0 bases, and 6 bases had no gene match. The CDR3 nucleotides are TGTGCCAGCAGCGTAGGAGCGGGGGGGCCTGGAGAGACCCAGTACTTC. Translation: CASSVGAGGPGETQYF.